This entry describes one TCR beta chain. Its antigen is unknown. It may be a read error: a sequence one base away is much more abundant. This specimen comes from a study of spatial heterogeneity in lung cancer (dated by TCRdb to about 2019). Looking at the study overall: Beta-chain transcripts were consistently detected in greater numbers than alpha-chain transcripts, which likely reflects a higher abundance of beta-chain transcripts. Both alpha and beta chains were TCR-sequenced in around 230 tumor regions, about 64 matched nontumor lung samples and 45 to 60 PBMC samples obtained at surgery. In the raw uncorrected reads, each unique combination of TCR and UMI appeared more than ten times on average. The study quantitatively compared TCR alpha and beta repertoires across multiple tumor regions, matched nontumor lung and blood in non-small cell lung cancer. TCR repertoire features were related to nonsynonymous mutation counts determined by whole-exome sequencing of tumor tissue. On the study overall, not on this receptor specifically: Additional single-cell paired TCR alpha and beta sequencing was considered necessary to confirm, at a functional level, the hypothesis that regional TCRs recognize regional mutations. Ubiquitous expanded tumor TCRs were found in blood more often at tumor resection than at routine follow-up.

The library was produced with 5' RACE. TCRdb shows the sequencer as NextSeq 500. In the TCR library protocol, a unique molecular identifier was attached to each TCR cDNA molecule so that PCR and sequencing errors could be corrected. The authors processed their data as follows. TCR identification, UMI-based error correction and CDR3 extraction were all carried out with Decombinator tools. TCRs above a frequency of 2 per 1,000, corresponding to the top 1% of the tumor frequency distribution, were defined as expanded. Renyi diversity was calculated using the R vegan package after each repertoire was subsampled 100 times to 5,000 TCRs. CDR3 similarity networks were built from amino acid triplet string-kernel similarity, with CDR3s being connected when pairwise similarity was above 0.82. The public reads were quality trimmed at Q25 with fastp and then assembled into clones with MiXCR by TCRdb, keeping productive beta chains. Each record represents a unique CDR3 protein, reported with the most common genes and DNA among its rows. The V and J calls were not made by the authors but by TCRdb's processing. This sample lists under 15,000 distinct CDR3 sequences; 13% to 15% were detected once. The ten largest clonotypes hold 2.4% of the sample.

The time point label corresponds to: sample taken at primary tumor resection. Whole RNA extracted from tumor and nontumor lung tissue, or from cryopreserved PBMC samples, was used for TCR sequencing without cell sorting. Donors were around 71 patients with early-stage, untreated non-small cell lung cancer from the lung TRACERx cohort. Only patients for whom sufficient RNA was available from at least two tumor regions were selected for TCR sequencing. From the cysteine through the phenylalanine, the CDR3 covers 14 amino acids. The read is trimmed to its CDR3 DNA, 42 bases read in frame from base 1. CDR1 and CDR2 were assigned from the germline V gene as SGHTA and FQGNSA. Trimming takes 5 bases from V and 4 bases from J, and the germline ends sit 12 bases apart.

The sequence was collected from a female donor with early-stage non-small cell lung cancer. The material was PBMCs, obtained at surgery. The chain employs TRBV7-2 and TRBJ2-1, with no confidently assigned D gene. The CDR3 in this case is CASSPGPAYNEQFF. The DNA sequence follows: TGTGCCAGCAGCCCAGGACCAGCTTACAATGAGCAGTTCTTC.